This is a list of T cell receptor beta chains from one sample in a study of CD8 T cells in ankylosing spondylitis. From the 5' RACE reads, TCRdb called clonotypes with MiXCR, one entry per CDR3 protein. The sample shows more than 650,000 distinct CDR3 sequences, 12% of them seen only once. The sequencing input was blood, either unsorted or a sorted T cell fraction (not recorded which). These receptors were taken from a male donor with ankylosing spondylitis. Each CDR3 is given with its conserved first and last residue. D genes are given only for firm matches. Rows give clone size only sometimes, using once, few, many, or a class for an expanded clone.

D gene | J gene | V gene | clone size | CDR3 DNA | CDR3 protein
TRBD1 | TRBJ2-2 | TRBV11-2 | . | TGTGCCAGCAGCTTAGGGGCGGGGTGGCAGGGGGCGCGACCGAACACCGGGGAGCTGTTTTTT | CASSLGAGWQGARPNTGELFF
. | TRBJ2-1 | TRBV16 | many | TGTGCCAGCAGCCGGGTCGCGGGCCATGAGCAGTTCTTC | CASSRVAGHEQFF
TRBD1 | TRBJ1-2 | TRBV9 | few | TGTGCCAGCAGCGTAGGGGACAGGACTTCTAACTATGGCTACACCTTC | CASSVGDRTSNYGYTF
. | TRBJ2-1 | TRBV4-2 | few | TGTGCCAGCAGCGGAGCCGGACTAACCTCCTACAATGAGCAGTTCTTC | CASSGAGLTSYNEQFF
. | TRBJ2-7 | TRBV28 | . | TGTGCCAGCAGTTTCCGTCGGCAGGGTGGCAAGCAGTACTTC | CASSFRRQGGKQYF
TRBD2 | TRBJ2-5 | TRBV29-1 | many | TGCAGCGTTGAGCGGCTAGCGGGACAAGAGACCCAGTACTTC | CSVERLAGQETQYF
. | TRBJ2-3 | TRBV18 | few | TGTGCCAGCTCACCACCCGGAACTCCTAGCACAGATACGCAGTATTTT | CASSPPGTPSTDTQYF
TRBD1 | TRBJ2-7 | TRBV18 | . | TGTGCCAGCTCAGCGGACAGGGTATCTGGCGAGCAGTACTTC | CASSADRVSGEQYF
TRBD2 | TRBJ2-2 | TRBV7-8 | many | TGTGCCAGCAGCCCCACTAGCGCGAACACCGGGGAGCTGTTTTTT | CASSPTSANTGELFF
. | TRBJ1-1 | TRBV29-1 | few | TGCAGCGTTGGGGGGGCAGTGAACACTGAAGCTTTCTTT | CSVGGAVNTEAFF
. | TRBJ2-3 | TRBV15 | . | TGTGCCACCTGCGAGCGGCACCCTAGGGATACGCAGTATTTT | CATCERHPRDTQYF
. | TRBJ2-6 | TRBV20-1 | few | TGCAGTGTCGGTAATGCTGGGGCCAACGTCCTGACTTTC | CSVGNAGANVLTF
TRBD1 | TRBJ1-4 | TRBV5-1 | few | TGCGCCAGCAGCACGACCGGGACAGGGGAAGAAAAACTGTTTTTT | CASSTTGTGEEKLFF
. | TRBJ2-3 | TRBV10-1 | many | TGCGCCAGCAGTGATGGCGGAGATACGCAGTATTTT | CASSDGGDTQYF
. | TRBJ1-2 | TRBV3-1 | few | TGTGCCAGCAGCCAAGTAGGCTATGGCTACACCTTC | CASSQVGYGYTF
. | TRBJ1-4 | TRBV18 | . | TGTGCCAGCTCACCATCCGGGCTCCTTAATGAAAAACTGTTTTTT | CASSPSGLLNEKLFF
. | TRBJ1-1 | TRBV20-1 | . | TGCAGTGCTAGTAACTTTCGGAACACTGAAGCTTTCTTT | CSASNFRNTEAFF
. | TRBJ1-3 | TRBV12-3/TRBV12-4 | . | TGTGCCAGCAGTTTAATCGGCATCCAATCTGGAAACACCATATATTTT | CASSLIGIQSGNTIYF
. | TRBJ1-2 | TRBV5-1 | . | TGCGCCAGCAGCTTGATCACAGGGTTTGGTGGCTACACCTTC | CASSLITGFGGYTF
. | TRBJ1-6 | TRBV6-5 | few | TGTGCCAGCAGTTACTCTACGGGAGTTTCACCCCTCCACTTT | CASSYSTGVSPLHF
. | TRBJ2-7 | TRBV5-8 | few | TGTGCCAGCAGCTTGGGGACAGATGTGAACGAGCAGTACTTC | CASSLGTDVNEQYF
TRBD1 | TRBJ1-2 | TRBV4-2 | . | TGTGCCAGCAGCCAAGAGGGACAGGGACATGGCTACACCTTC | CASSQEGQGHGYTF
. | TRBJ1-2 | TRBV9 | . | TGTGCCAGCAGCGTAGCCGTCGGGGATGGCTACACCTTC | CASSVAVGDGYTF
. | TRBJ1-5 | TRBV4-2 | many | TGTGCCAGCCAACGGGACATAGATCAGCCCCAGCATTTT | CASQRDIDQPQHF
. | TRBJ1-2 | TRBV12-3/TRBV12-4 | many | TGTGCCAGCAGTTGGAGCGGCTATGGCTACACCTTC | CASSWSGYGYTF
. | TRBJ1-5 | TRBV15 | few | TGTGCCACCAGCAGTTCGACCGGTAGCAATCAGCCCCAGCATTTT | CATSSSTGSNQPQHF
TRBD1 | TRBJ1-6 | TRBV12-3/TRBV12-4 | few | TGTGCCAGCAGTAACCGGGACAGGGATAATTCACCCCTCCACTTT | CASSNRDRDNSPLHF
TRBD2 | TRBJ2-1 | TRBV20-1 | many | TGCAGTGCAGGGACTAGCGGAGGGGCCTACAATGAGCAGTTCTTC | CSAGTSGGAYNEQFF
. | TRBJ1-5 | TRBV5-1 | many | TGCGCCAGCAGCTCGGGGGTTAGCAATCAGCCCCAGCATTTT | CASSSGVSNQPQHF
TRBD1 | TRBJ2-7 | TRBV5-1 | few | TGCGCCAGCAGACGGGGACAGGAGGGCGAGCAGTACTTC | CASRRGQEGEQYF
. | TRBJ2-2 | TRBV7-8 | many | TGTGCCAGCAGCCCAGGACAGGAGGGCGGGGAGCTGTTTTTT | CASSPGQEGGELFF
TRBD1 | TRBJ1-4 | TRBV7-9 | many | TGTGCCAGCAGTTCCGGACAGGGTGATGAAAAACTGTTTTTT | CASSSGQGDEKLFF
. | TRBJ2-5 | TRBV7-2 | few | TGTGCCAGCAGCTTTATGAGACATCTCCAAGAGACCCAGTACTTC | CASSFMRHLQETQYF
. | TRBJ2-6 | TRBV9 | few | TGTGCCAGCAGCGTAGCCGCGGGGCTAAGTGGGGCCAACGTCCTGACTTTC | CASSVAAGLSGANVLTF
. | TRBJ2-5 | TRBV2 | . | TGTGCCAGCAGTGGGCATCAGGTACCTCAGGAGACCCAGTACTTC | CASSGHQVPQETQYF
. | TRBJ2-3 | TRBV29-1 | many | TGCAGCGTTCAAGCGGGCGCCACAGATACGCAGTATTTT | CSVQAGATDTQYF
. | TRBJ1-3 | TRBV29-1 | few | TGCAGCGTTGATTACGGATCTGGAAACACCATATATTTT | CSVDYGSGNTIYF
TRBD1 | TRBJ2-5 | TRBV4-2 | many | TGCGCCAGCAGCCAAGACAGGGGGCAAGAGACCCAGTACTTC | CASSQDRGQETQYF
TRBD1 | TRBJ2-1 | TRBV3-1 | . | TGTGCCAGCAGCCAAGCCTTCCGGGACAGATACAATGAGCAGTTCTTC | CASSQAFRDRYNEQFF
. | TRBJ2-1 | TRBV5-1 | many | TGCGCCAGCAGCTATGACCCGCGGACCAACAATGAGCAGTTCTTC | CASSYDPRTNNEQFF
. | TRBJ1-5 | TRBV11-2 | many | TGTGCCAGCAGCTCCGGGACCAGGGAGAATCAGCCCCAGCATTTT | CASSSGTRENQPQHF
. | TRBJ1-1 | TRBV12-3/TRBV12-4 | many | TGTGCCAGCAGCTTAGGAGGGGGGGACACTGAAGCTTTCTTT | CASSLGGGDTEAFF
. | TRBJ1-4 | TRBV25-1 | few | TGTGCCAGCAGTGAATCCCGGGACGGCTTGAATGAAAAACTGTTTTTT | CASSESRDGLNEKLFF
. | TRBJ2-1 | TRBV5-1 | few | TGCGCCAGCAGCTCCGGTCAAACCGTAGGCAATGAGCAGTTCTTC | CASSSGQTVGNEQFF
. | TRBJ2-5 | TRBV5-5 | many | TGTGCCAGCAGCTTCCCCCCGGGATCCTCAGAGACCCAGTACTTC | CASSFPPGSSETQYF
TRBD1 | TRBJ2-3 | TRBV10-3 | few | TGTGCCATCAGTGAAAACGGACAGGTGGCAGATACGCAGTATTTT | CAISENGQVADTQYF
. | TRBJ2-5 | TRBV27 | . | TGTGCCAGCAGTTCCCAACCTGGACGGCCCCAAGAGACCCAGTACTTC | CASSSQPGRPQETQYF
TRBD2 | TRBJ2-7 | TRBV20-1 | . | TGCAGTGCTAAAACGCGGAGTAGGCTAGCGGCGGAGCAGTACTTC | CSAKTRSRLAAEQYF
. | TRBJ2-5 | TRBV4-3 | few | TGCGCCAGCAGCCAAGCCGCCGCCCTTGGGCAGGGGGGGTTAGGAGAGACCCAGTACTTC | CASSQAAALGQGGLGETQYF
. | TRBJ2-5 | TRBV5-1 | . | TGCGCCAGCCGCTACGGGTTGGCGGGGTCCCAAGAGACCCAGTACTTC | CASRYGLAGSQETQYF
. | TRBJ2-3 | TRBV20-1 | many | TGCAGTGCTGGAGGGCGGACAGATACGCAGTATTTT | CSAGGRTDTQYF
. | TRBJ2-3 | TRBV29-1 | many | TGCAGCTACCGCGGGGGCACAGATACGCAGTATTTT | CSYRGGTDTQYF
. | TRBJ1-3 | TRBV20-1 | . | TGCAGTGCTAGAGACAGGGTTATGGCTGGAAACACCATATATTTT | CSARDRVMAGNTIYF
TRBD1 | TRBJ2-7 | TRBV20-1 | . | TGCAGTGCTTGGGGACAGGGGTCCTACGAGCAGTACTTC | CSAWGQGSYEQYF
. | TRBJ2-5 | TRBV20-1 | . | TGCAGTGCTAGAGGAAGGGTTCAAGAGACCCAGTACTTC | CSARGRVQETQYF
TRBD2 | TRBJ2-5 | TRBV20-1 | . | TGCAGTGCTAGACTACTAACTAGCGGGGGACGAACAGAGACCCAGTACTTC | CSARLLTSGGRTETQYF
. | TRBJ2-2 | TRBV20-1 | . | TGCAGTGCTAACCAGGGCTGGCGGGAGCTGTTTTTT | CSANQGWRELFF
. | TRBJ2-2 | TRBV4-2 | few | TGTGCCAGCAGCCCATCACATGGGGCGGACACCGGGGAGCTGTTTTTT | CASSPSHGADTGELFF